These 15 T cell receptor beta chains share one sample of origin, sequenced in a study of blood T cell repertoires in COVID-19. TCRdb's table, derived via immunoSEQ multiplex PCR, lists solely in-frame clones and lacks some. The table shows more than 75,000 clones, with around 89% occurring only once. Sequences were obtained from peripheral blood. The source is a man between 45 and 60 years old with COVID-19, enrolled during active disease.

The rearrangement links TRBV15 to TRBJ1-2; maybe TRBD1 (6 bases). Trimming cost V 3 bases and J 1 base, with 15 bases left between them. The germline V gene encodes CDR1 LNHNV and CDR2 YYDKDF (reference sequence). CDR3 length: 16 residues. CDR3 DNA: TGTGCCACCAGCAGGGAAATAGGACAGCTTAACTATGGCTACACCTTC. This encodes CATSREIGQLNYGYTF.

The rearrangement joins TRBV3-1 (or the pseudogene TRBV3-2) to TRBJ2-4, with D perhaps TRBD1 (5 bases). V was clipped by 1 base and J by 2 bases, with 15 bases between them. CDR3 length: 17 residues. Per the germline V gene, CDR1 is LGHDT and CDR2 is YNNKEL (reference sequence). As DNA, the CDR3 is TGTGCCAGCAGCCAAGTCGCAGGGAAAACGACCAAAAACATTCAGTACTTC. Translating gives CASSQVAGKTTKNIQYF.

The chain uses TRBV18 and TRBJ1-3; TRBD1 matches at 12 bases. Trimming took 0 bases from V and 8 from J; bases not matched to a gene: 2. The CDR3 loop spans 15 amino acids. The germline gives CDR1 KGHSH, CDR2 LQKENI. CDR3 loop: CASSPPGQGAYTIYF. CDR3 bases: TGTGCCAGCTCACCACCGGGACAGGGGGCATACACCATATATTTT. Variable domain in full (rest from reference TRBV18 and TRBJ1-3): NAGVMQNPRHLVRRRGQEARLRCSPMKGHSHVYWYRQLPEEGLKFMVYLQKENIIDESGMPKERFSAEFPKEGPSILRIQQVVRGDSAAYFCASSPPGQGAYTIYFGEGSWLTVV.

This sequence joins TRBV30 and TRBJ2-7, with 8 bases matching TRBD2. Germline values: CDR1 GTSNPN, CDR2 SVGIG (reference sequence). This CDR3 has 15 amino acids. Trimming cost V 2 bases and J 2 bases; bases outside gene matches: 8. CDR3 in amino acids: CAWSSPGLGAYEQYF. CDR3 coding DNA: TGTGCCTGGAGTTCACCGGGACTAGGGGCCTACGAGCAGTACTTC. Supplemented by reference TRBV30 and TRBJ2-7, the full variable domain reads SQTIHQWPATLVQPVGSPLSLECTVEGTSNPNLYWYRQAAGRGLQLLFYSVGIGQISSEVPQNLSASRPQDRQFILSSKKLLLSDSGFYLCAWSSPGLGAYEQYFGPGTRLTVT.

This chain uses TRBV13 with TRBJ2-1, with 9 bases aligning to TRBD2. The CDR3 loop spans 16 amino acids. Trimming at V came to 3 bases and at J to 6 bases, leaving 9 bases not matched to a gene. Germline values: CDR1 PRHDT, CDR2 FYEKMQ (reference sequence). CDR3 sequence: CASSLFTRGGTNEQFF. In DNA form, the CDR3 reads TGTGCCAGCAGCTTGTTCACGCGGGGGGGAACCAATGAGCAGTTCTTC.

The rearrangement uses TRBV28 and TRBJ1-3; unclear D gene. This CDR3 spans 13 amino acids. The germline gives CDR1 MDHEN, CDR2 SYDVKM. The V gene lost 6 bases and the J gene lost 2 bases, with 8 bases spanning the gap. In nucleotides, the CDR3 is TGTGCCAGCAGCCCGCGCCCTGGAAACACCATATATTTT. This sequence encodes CASSPRPGNTIYF. Combining the CDR3 with reference TRBV28 and TRBJ1-3 gives the whole variable domain DVKVTQSSRYLVKRTGEKVFLECVQDMDHENMFWYRQDPGLGLRLIYFSYDVKMKEKGDIPEGYSVSREKKERFSLILESASTNQTSMYLCASSPRPGNTIYFGEGSWLTVV.

The chain is built from TRBV6-6 and TRBJ2-3, with TRBD1 as a possible D gene (6 bases). There are 15 residues in the CDR3. Germline V gene lookup returns CDR1 MNHNY and CDR2 SVGAGI (reference sequence). Trimming pared 4 bases from V and 2 bases from J, leaving 13 bases between. The CDR3: CASSSTGFYTDTQYF. In DNA, the CDR3 is TGTGCCAGCAGTTCAACAGGGTTTTACACAGATACGCAGTATTTT.

J is TRBJ1-1 and V is TRBV11-2; weak D call: TRBD1 (6 bases). The length of the CDR3 is 14 residues. The germline V gene encodes CDR1 SGHAT and CDR2 FQNNGV. V dropped 1 base and J dropped 4 bases, with 10 bases sitting between them. CDR3 in DNA: TGTGCCAGCAGCTTAGTAGGGGGTGTCACTGAAGCTTTCTTT. Its translation is CASSLVGGVTEAFF.

In the case of this clone: Other DNA sequences of this sample code for an identical CDR3. This sequence joins TRBV6-5 and TRBJ1-2; D possibly corresponds to TRBD1 (5 bases). Trimming pared 2 bases from V and 1 base from J, leaving 5 bases between. CDR3 size: 13 residues. Germline V lookup: CDR1 MNHEY, CDR2 SVGAGI. The CDR3 nucleotides are TGTGCCAGCAGTTACGACAGTAACTATGGCTACACCTTC. The encoded protein is CASSYDSNYGYTF.

The chain combines TRBV5-1 with TRBJ1-1; 8 bases align to TRBD1. Per the germline V gene, CDR1 is SGHRS and CDR2 is YFSETQ. The CDR3 sequence is 15 residues long. The V segment lost 3 bases and the J segment 0 bases; nucleotides outside the gene matches: 4. The CDR3 here is CASSSGQGMNTEAFF. CDR3 sequence (DNA): TGCGCCAGCAGCTCCGGACAGGGAATGAACACTGAAGCTTTCTTT.

This chain joins TRBV28 and TRBJ1-1; 8 nucleotides match TRBD1. CDR3 size: 16 residues. V lost 5 bases, J lost 0 bases, and 8 bases stayed unmatched. Germline V gene data show CDR1 as MDHEN and CDR2 as SYDVKM. The CDR3 sequence is CASSPGDRPMNTEAFF. In DNA form, the CDR3 reads TGTGCCAGCAGTCCCGGGGACAGGCCGATGAACACTGAAGCTTTCTTT.

The chain joins TRBV5-1 to TRBJ2-3; TRBD1 matches at 12 bases. V gave up 4 bases and J gave up 5 bases; unmatched junction bases: 5. Looked up from germline, CDR1 is SGHRS and CDR2 is YFSETQ. The CDR3 totals 15 residues. As DNA, the CDR3 is TGCGCCAGCAGCAACCGGGACAGGGGGCAAGATACGCAGTATTTT. It translates to CASSNRDRGQDTQYF. Filled out from reference TRBV5-1 and TRBJ2-3, the complete variable domain reads KAGVTQTPRYLIKTRGQQVTLSCSPISGHRSVSWYQQTPGQGLQFLFEYFSETQRNKGNFPGRFSGRQFSNSRSEMNVSTLELGDSALYLCASSNRDRGQDTQYFGPGTRLTVL.

The chain joins TRBV10-3 to TRBJ1-3; no clear D gene. Trimming removed 2 bases at V and 3 bases at J, with 5 bases between. This CDR3 has 13 amino acids. CDR1 and CDR2 from the germline V gene are ENHRY and SYGVKD. The CDR3 protein is CAISEIGGNTIYF. The CDR3 bases are TGTGCCATCAGTGAGATCGGTGGAAACACCATATATTTT.

V and J are TRBV6-5 and TRBJ1-4; tentative D call: TRBD1 (6 bases). V was trimmed by 7 bases and J by 14 bases, leaving 23 bases between them. The germline gives CDR1 MNHEY, CDR2 SVGAGI. The CDR3 totals 14 residues. This CDR3 reads CASTATGKGLGLFF. The CDR3 DNA is TGTGCCAGCACCGCTACAGGGAAGGGGCTTGGGCTGTTTTTT.

The J gene is TRBJ1-2, the V gene TRBV28; D unclear. The CDR3 loop spans 12 amino acids. Germline CDR1 is MDHEN and CDR2 is SYDVKM. V was trimmed by 6 bases and J by 1 base, leaving 6 bases between them. CDR3 in DNA: TGTGCCAGCAGCGCAGTTAACTATGGCTACACCTTC. Amino acid sequence: CASSAVNYGYTF.